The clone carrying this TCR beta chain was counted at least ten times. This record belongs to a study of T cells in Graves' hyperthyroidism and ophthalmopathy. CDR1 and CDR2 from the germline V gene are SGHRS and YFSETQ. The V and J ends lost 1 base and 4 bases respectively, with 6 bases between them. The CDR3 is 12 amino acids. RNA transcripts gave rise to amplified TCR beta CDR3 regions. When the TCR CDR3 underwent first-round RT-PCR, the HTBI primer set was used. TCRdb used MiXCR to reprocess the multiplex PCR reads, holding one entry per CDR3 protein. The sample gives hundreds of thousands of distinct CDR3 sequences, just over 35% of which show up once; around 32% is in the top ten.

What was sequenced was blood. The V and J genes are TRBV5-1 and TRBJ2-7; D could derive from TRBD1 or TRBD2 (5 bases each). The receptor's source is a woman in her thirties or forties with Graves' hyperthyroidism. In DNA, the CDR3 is TGCGCCAGCAGCTTGTGGGGGTACGAGCAGTACTTC. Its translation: CASSLWGYEQYF.